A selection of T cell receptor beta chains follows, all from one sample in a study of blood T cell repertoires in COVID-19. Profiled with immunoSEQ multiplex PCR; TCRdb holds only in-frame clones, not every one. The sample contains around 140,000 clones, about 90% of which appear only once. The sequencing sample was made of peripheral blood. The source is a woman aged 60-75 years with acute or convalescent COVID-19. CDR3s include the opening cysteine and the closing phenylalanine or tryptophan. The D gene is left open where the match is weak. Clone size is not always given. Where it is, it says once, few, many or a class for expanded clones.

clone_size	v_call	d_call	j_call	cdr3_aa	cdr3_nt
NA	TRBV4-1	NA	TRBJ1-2	CASSQGSLGYTF	TGCGCCAGCAGCCAAGGGAGTCTCGGCTACACCTTC
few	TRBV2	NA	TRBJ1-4	CASSEAGGSNEKLFF	TGTGCCAGCAGTGAAGCCGGGGGATCTAATGAAAAACTGTTTTTT
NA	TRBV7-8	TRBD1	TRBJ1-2	CASSSGAWGTGENYGYTF	TGTGCCAGCAGCTCAGGAGCGTGGGGGACAGGGGAAAACTATGGCTACACCTTC
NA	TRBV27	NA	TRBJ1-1	CASSPHPGGGNTEAFF	TGTGCCAGCAGTCCCCACCCTGGGGGGGGGAACACTGAAGCTTTCTTT
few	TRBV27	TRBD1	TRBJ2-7	CASSWDRSFSYEQYF	TGTGCCAGCAGTTGGGACAGAAGTTTCTCCTACGAGCAGTACTTC
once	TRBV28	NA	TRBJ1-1	CASTGGGKNTEAFF	TGTGCCAGCACCGGGGGGGGCAAGAACACTGAAGCTTTCTTT
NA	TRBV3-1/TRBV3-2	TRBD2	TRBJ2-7	CASSKLAGHYEQYF	TGTGCCAGCAGTAAACTAGCGGGGCATTACGAGCAGTACTTC
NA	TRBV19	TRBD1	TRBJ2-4	CASSSRQGKNIQYF	TGTGCCAGTAGTTCCCGACAGGGAAAAAACATTCAGTACTTC
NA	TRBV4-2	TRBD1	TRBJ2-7	CASSRGQGSKQYF	TGTGCCAGCTCCCGGGGACAGGGGAGCAAGCAGTACTTC
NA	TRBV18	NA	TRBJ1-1	CASSGGADTEAFF	TGTGCCAGCTCAGGGGGGGCGGACACTGAAGCTTTCTTT
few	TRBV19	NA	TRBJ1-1	CASSMWAGEGNTEAFF	TGTGCCAGTAGTATGTGGGCAGGGGAAGGGAACACTGAAGCTTTCTTT
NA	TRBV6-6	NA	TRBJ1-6	CASREGSSPLHF	TGTGCCAGCAGGGAGGGATCCTCACCCCTCCACTTT
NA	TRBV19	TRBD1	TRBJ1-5	CASSIDEGANQPQHF	TGTGCCAGTAGTATAGATGAGGGGGCGAATCAGCCCCAGCATTTT
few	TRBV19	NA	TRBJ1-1	CASSRSGEGTEAFF	TGTGCCAGTAGTAGATCAGGGGAAGGGACTGAAGCTTTCTTT
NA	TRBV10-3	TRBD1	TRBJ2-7	CAITWGQGYEQYF	TGTGCCATCACGTGGGGACAGGGCTACGAGCAGTACTTC
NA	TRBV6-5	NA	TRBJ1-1	CASSTTGHYNTEAFF	TGTGCCAGCAGTACCACGGGACATTACAACACTGAAGCTTTCTTT
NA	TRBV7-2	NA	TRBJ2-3	CASIPPTRDTQYF	TGTGCCAGCATCCCTCCCACGAGAGATACGCAGTATTTT
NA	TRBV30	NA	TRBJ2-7	CAWSRSRGEQYF	TGTGCCTGGAGTCGCTCACGCGGGGAGCAGTACTTC
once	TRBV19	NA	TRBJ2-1	CASNPGYNEQFF	TGTGCCAGTAACCCGGGTTACAATGAGCAGTTCTTC
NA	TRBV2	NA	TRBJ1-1	CASTVDLNTEAFF	TGTGCCAGCACGGTTGATTTGAACACTGAAGCTTTCTTT
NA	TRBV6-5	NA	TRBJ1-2	CASARDNYGYTF	TGTGCCAGCGCGAGGGATAACTATGGCTACACCTTC
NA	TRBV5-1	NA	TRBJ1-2	CASSLGQLIGDGYTF	TGCGCCAGCAGCCTTGGACAGCTTATAGGGGATGGCTACACCTTC
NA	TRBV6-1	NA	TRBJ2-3	CASSETLGLLGTQYF	TGTGCCAGCAGTGAAACCTTGGGCTTGCTGGGTACGCAGTATTTT
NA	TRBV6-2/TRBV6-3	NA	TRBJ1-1	CASSYGGGPQGTEAFF	TGTGCCAGCAGTTACGGGGGGGGACCCCAGGGCACTGAAGCTTTCTTT
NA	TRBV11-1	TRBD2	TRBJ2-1	CASTAGGNYNEQFF	TGTGCCAGCACCGCGGGGGGGAACTACAATGAGCAGTTCTTC
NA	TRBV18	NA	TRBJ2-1	CASSQNTNTGHNEQFF	TGTGCCAGCTCACAAAATACGAATACAGGTCACAATGAGCAGTTCTTC
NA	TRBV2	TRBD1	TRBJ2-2	CASRRTGEKSPNTGELFF	TGTGCCAGCAGGAGGACAGGGGAGAAATCACCGAACACCGGGGAGCTGTTTTTT
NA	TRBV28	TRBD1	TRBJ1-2	CASSSSGTGAFYGYTF	TGTGCCAGCAGTTCAAGCGGGACAGGGGCCTTTTATGGCTACACCTTC
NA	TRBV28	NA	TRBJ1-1	CASRVYNREAFF	TGTGCCAGCAGAGTATATAATCGGGAAGCTTTCTTT